This entry concerns a single TCR beta chain. Its specificity is unknown. Patients were excluded for uncontrolled infection, other autoimmune disease, pregnancy or lactation. Source material for PBMCs was more than 7.5 ml fresh peripheral blood. This specimen comes from a study of T cells in Graves' hyperthyroidism and ophthalmopathy. Findings and caveats of the study: Most clonotypes expanded in thyroid above 0.001 were likewise present in blood.

Germline values: CDR1 SGHAT, CDR2 FQNNGV. V was clipped by 5 bases and J by 1 base; unmatched bases: 4. The CDR3 is 15 amino acids. TCR beta CDR3 regions were amplified from RNA transcripts. Initially, a first-round RT-PCR of the TCR CDR3 employed the HTBI primer set. Using its own MiXCR run on the multiplex PCR reads, TCRdb lists one record per CDR3 protein. The sample yields more than 450,000 distinct CDR3 sequences, just under 20% seen once. Sequenced sample: blood. The receptor's source is a man aged 40-50 years with Graves' ophthalmopathy. V and J are TRBV11-2 and TRBJ1-3; 8 bases are shared with TRBD1. The DNA of the CDR3 is TGTGCCAGCAGCCTTGACAGGGGATCTGGAAACACCATATATTTT. Protein: CASSLDRGSGNTIYF.